Below are 4 T cell receptor beta chains sequenced from a single sample in a study of blood T cell repertoires in COVID-19. Sequencing was performed with immunoSEQ multiplex PCR; in TCRdb, only in-frame clones are kept and a portion is missing. The sample contains about 140,000 clones, 75% to 90% of which appear only once. Sequenced material: peripheral blood. The receptors stem from a human donor in a cohort sampled during active COVID-19.

This clone showed up just a few times. The J gene is TRBJ2-1, the V gene TRBV5-1; 7 bases are shared with TRBD2. The germline V gene encodes CDR1 SGHRS and CDR2 YFSETQ. J was trimmed by 6 bases and V by 1 base; bases with no gene match: 7. This CDR3 is 15 amino acids long. The CDR3 DNA reads TGCGCCAGCAGCTTGACGGCGGGGGAGGGCAATGAGCAGTTCTTC. It codes for CASSLTAGEGNEQFF.

The chain recombines TRBV27 with TRBJ2-1; D gene ambiguous. The germline CDR1 and CDR2 sequences are MNHEY and SMNVEV (reference sequence). This CDR3 contains 16 residues. The germline V and J ends were trimmed by 6 bases and 2 bases, with 17 bases remaining between them. CDR3 sequence: CASRFLYGPTYNEQFF. The CDR3 DNA sequence: TGTGCCAGCAGATTCCTTTACGGTCCTACCTACAATGAGCAGTTCTTC.

The chain is built from TRBV7-2 and TRBJ2-7, with D hard to call. Trimming took off 3 bases at V and 3 bases at J, with 6 bases between the two ends. CDR3 length equals 12 residues. Germline values: CDR1 SGHTA, CDR2 FQGNSA. The CDR3 sequence: CASSFNIYEQYF. CDR3 nucleotides: TGTGCCAGCAGCTTCAACATCTACGAGCAGTACTTC.

The CDR3 protein is CASKSGSGELFF. CDR3 bases: TGTGCCAGCAAGTCGGGATCCGGGGAGCTGTTTTTT. The J gene is TRBJ2-2, the V gene TRBV6-4; perhaps TRBD2 as D (5 bases). This CDR3 has 12 residues. V was shortened by 7 bases and J by 6 bases, with 9 bases between the two germline ends. CDR1 is MRHNA, CDR2 SNTAGT, per germline.